This T cell receptor beta chain was recovered during a study of regulatory T cells in long-lasting Graves disease. On the study more broadly: Antithyroid drug use was under 3 months in newly diagnosed Graves' patients.

General study findings and limits: Persistent Graves' patients showed reduced TCR diversity versus newly diagnosed patients.

This clonotype was detected only a few times. The antigen is undetermined. Assembly of TCR beta libraries relied on iRepertoire HTBI primers together with Arm-PCR of CDR3 regions. TCRdb passed the multiplex PCR reads through MiXCR, listing each CDR3 protein once. The table includes a few hundred thousand distinct CDR3 sequences, 16% detected once. The time point was: newly diagnosed GD, antithyroid drugs for less than 3 months. Isolated PBMC RNA provided the starting material for the TCR library. An endocrinology department located in Xi'an, China, was where the patients came from. The same sample was also studied in work on T cells in Graves' hyperthyroidism and ophthalmopathy.

Specimen: peripheral blood mononuclear cells (PBMCs), collected at new diagnosis, from a patient treated with antithyroid drugs. The TCR was taken from a man aged 35-49 years with Graves disease.

The CDR3 DNA follows: TGTGCCAGTAGTATATGGACTAGCGGGGACAATGAGCAGTTCTTC. It codes for CASSIWTSGDNEQFF. The chain couples TRBV19 to TRBJ2-1; 12 nucleotides match TRBD2. CDR3 length: 15 amino acids. The junction had 1 base not matched to a gene; V was cut back by 2 bases and J by 5 bases. Germline V gives CDR1 LNHDA, CDR2 SQIVND (reference sequence). The variable domain in full, with the rest retrieved from reference TRBV19 and TRBJ2-1, is DGGITQSPKYLFRKEGQNVTLSCEQNLNHDAMYWYRQDPGQGLRLIYYSQIVNDFQKGDIAEGYSVSREKKESFPLTVTSAQKNPTAFYLCASSIWTSGDNEQFFGPGTRLTVL.